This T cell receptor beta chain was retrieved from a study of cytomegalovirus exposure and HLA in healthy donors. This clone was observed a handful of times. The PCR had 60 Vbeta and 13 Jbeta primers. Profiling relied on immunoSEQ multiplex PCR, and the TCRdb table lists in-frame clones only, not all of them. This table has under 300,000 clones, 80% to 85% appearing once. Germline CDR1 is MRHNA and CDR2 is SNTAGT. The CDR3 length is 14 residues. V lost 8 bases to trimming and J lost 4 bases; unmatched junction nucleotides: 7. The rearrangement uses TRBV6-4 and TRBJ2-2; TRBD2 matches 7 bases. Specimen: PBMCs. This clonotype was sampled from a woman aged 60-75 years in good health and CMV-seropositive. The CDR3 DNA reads TGTGCCAGCCGGACTAGTCCTGGCACCGGGGAGCTGTTTTTT. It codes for CASRTSPGTGELFF.